One T cell receptor (beta chain) is described in this entry. This specimen comes from a study of blood T cell repertoires in COVID-19. Only in-frame clones appear in the TCRdb table, and some are missing; sequencing was by immunoSEQ multiplex PCR. The table includes around 700,000 clones, just under 90% detected once. Per the germline V gene, CDR1 is SEHNR and CDR2 is FQNEAQ (reference sequence). The CDR3 is made up of 16 amino acids. The ends lost 8 bases at V and 1 base at J; junction bases unmatched: 9. This sequence originates from a young woman with acute or convalescent COVID-19. The sample was peripheral blood. The chain couples TRBV7-9 to TRBJ2-3; 10 bases are a match to TRBD1. In nucleotides, the CDR3 is TGTGCCAGCTGCTCCGGGACAGGGGTGGGCACAGATACGCAGTATTTT. Translated, it gives CASCSGTGVGTDTQYF.